A single TCR beta chain is shown here with its context. Its cognate antigen is unknown. These data come from a study of cytomegalovirus exposure and HLA in healthy donors. The study, taken as a whole, reports: Highly shared sequence variants in one cluster were likely a sequencing artifact. Later work found that TCR association rates differed between HLA loci; DRB1 had the most and HLA-C the fewest.

This cohort consisted of healthy bone marrow donors. This CDR3 has 16 amino acids. CDR1 and CDR2 (germline): MDHEN, SYDVKM. Trimming took off 4 bases at V and 0 bases at J, with 13 bases between the two ends. Use of 60 Vbeta and 13 Jbeta primers characterized the PCR. Sequencing was performed with immunoSEQ multiplex PCR; in TCRdb, only in-frame clones are kept and a portion is missing. Recorded here are approximately 76,000 clones; the top ten clones represent about 3.8%. Material for sequencing was PBMCs. The source is a man aged 18 to 29 in good health and CMV-seropositive. The chain carries TRBV28 and TRBJ1-5, with D perhaps matching TRBD1 (5 bases). In nucleotides, the CDR3 is TGTGCCAGCAGTTCTCGACAGACTTATAGCAATCAGCCCCAGCATTTT. Translating gives CASSSRQTYSNQPQHF.